This T cell receptor (beta chain) was identified in a study of shared clonotypes between healthy human individuals. Comment on this clone: Its antigen is not known.

Selected positively for CCR7 and CD45RO-negative, naive CD8 cells excluded terminally differentiated effector memory CD45RA+ cells. DNA at approximately 200 ng, roughly 30,000 T cell genomes, went into sorted-subset replicate PCRs. Sequencing used immunoSEQ multiplex PCR; TCRdb keeps in-frame clones, though not all of them. The table includes some 800,000 clones, around 93% detected once. Study results and caveats: Sharing of clonotypes among donors was expected to vary with sequencing depth. Among non-shared clonotypes, generation probabilities were lower than among those shared by all four donors.

The V gene end was trimmed by 5 bases and the J gene end by 9 bases; junction bases not matched to a gene: 10. CDR3 length equals 15 residues. Germline V gene data show CDR1 as SGHVS and CDR2 as FNYEAQ. The TCR comes from a man aged 25-40 years in good health. The sample was naive CD8+ T cells sorted from blood. This rearrangement joins TRBV7-6 to TRBJ2-1; TRBD1 aligns across 10 bases. The CDR3 nucleotides are TGTGCCAGCAGCCCAGACAGGGGGCGCGGAGGTGAGCAGTTCTTC. This codes for CASSPDRGRGGEQFF.